The clone carrying this T cell receptor beta chain occurred once. Its antigen is currently unknown. This entry belongs to a study of OX40 agonist ivuxolimab in advanced cancers. Study in general: Dosing consisted of intravenous ivuxolimab at 0.01 to 10 mg/kg every 2 weeks.

Study-wide results and caveats: Mean expanded clone counts were higher in CD8+ than CD4+ T cells.

There are 14 residues in the CDR3. Germline V CDR1 and CDR2: MNHEY, SVGAGI. V was shortened by 2 bases and J by 5 bases, with 12 bases between the two germline ends. The table came from immunoSEQ multiplex PCR; TCRdb's copy has only in-frame clones and leaves some out. In the table there are about 40,000 clones, 80% to 90% of which are singletons. This TCR was recovered from an adult with an advanced solid tumor such as melanoma, head and neck, liver or kidney cancer. Material: CD4+ or CD8+ T cells sorted from blood, obtained in a trial of the OX40 agonist ivuxolimab. The chain uses TRBV6-5 and TRBJ1-1; D remains unclear. CDR3 region: CASSYTFRRTEAFF. The CDR3 coding sequence is TGTGCCAGCAGTTACACGTTTAGAAGAACTGAAGCTTTCTTT.